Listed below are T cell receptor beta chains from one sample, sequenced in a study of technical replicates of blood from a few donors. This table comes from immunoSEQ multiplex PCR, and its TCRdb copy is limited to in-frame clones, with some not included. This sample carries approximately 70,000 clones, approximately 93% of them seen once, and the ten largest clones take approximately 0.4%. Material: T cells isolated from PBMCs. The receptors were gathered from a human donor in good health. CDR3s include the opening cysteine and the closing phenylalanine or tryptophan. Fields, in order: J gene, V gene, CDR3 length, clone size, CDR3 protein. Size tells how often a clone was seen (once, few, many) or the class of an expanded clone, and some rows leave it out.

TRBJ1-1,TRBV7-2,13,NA,CASSLDRNTEAFF
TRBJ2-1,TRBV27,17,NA,CASSSYYYRASYNGQFF
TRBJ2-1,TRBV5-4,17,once,CASSFELAGGGWNEQFF
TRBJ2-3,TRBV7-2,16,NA,CASSSRSGRVTDTQYF
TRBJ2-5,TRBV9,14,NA,CASSVAWGRETQYF
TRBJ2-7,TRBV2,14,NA,CASKEAGGLYEQYF
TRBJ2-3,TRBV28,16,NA,CASSLVGAGDTDTQYF
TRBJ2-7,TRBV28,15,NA,CASIKRPGISYEQYF
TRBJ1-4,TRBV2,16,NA,CASSEALGQGNEKLFF
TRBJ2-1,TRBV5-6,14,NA,CASTLGGPLNEQFF
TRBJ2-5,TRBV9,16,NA,CASSVDPGTTQETQYF
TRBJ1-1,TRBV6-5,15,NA,CASSYSGQSNTEAFF
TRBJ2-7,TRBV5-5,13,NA,CASSLYSSYEQYF
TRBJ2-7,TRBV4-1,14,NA,CASSQVKNIYEQYF
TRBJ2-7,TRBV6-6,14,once,CASSYSFSTYEQYF
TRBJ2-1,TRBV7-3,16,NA,CASSLIGSSGMYEQFF
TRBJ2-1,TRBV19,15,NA,CASSIGTGPYNEQFF
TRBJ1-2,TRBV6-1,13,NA,CASSIDRGEGYTF
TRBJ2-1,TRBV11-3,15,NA,CASTLAGGSYNEQFF
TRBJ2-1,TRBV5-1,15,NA,CASSLGGTSYNEQFF
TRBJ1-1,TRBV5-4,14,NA,CASSLATYRDKAFF
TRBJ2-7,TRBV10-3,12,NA,CAISRDSYEQYF
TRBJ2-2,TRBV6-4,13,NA,CAIRESNTGELFF
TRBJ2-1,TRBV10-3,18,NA,CAISEWTSGRESYNEQFF
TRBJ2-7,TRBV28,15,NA,CASSLTGGNSYEQYF
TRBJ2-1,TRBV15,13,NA,CATSTSGRNEQFF
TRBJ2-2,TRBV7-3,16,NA,CASSERAGVNTGELFF
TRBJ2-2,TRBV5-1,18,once,CASSFQGLAGAGTGELFF
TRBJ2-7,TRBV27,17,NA,CASSFQQTSGRPYEQYF
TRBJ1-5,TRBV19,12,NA,CASSTGQGPQHF
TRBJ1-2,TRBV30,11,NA,CAWSMGHGYTF